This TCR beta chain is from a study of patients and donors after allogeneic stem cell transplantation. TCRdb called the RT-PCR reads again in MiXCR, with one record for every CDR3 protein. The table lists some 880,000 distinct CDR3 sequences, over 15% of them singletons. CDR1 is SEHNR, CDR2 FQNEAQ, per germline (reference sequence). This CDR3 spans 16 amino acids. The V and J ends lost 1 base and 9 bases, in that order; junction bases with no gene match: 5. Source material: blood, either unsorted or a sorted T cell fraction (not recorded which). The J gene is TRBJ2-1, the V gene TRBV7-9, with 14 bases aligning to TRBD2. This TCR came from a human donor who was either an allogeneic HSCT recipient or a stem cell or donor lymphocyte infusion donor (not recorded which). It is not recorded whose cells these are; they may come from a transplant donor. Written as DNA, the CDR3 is TGTGCCAGCAGCTTAGTTATAGGACTAGCGGGAGGTGAGCAGTTCTTC. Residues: CASSLVIGLAGGEQFF. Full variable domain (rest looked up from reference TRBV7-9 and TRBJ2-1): DTGVSQNPRHKITKRGQNVTFRCDPISEHNRLYWYRQTLGQGPEFLTYFQNEAQLEKSRLLSDRFSAERPKGSFSTLEIQRTEQGDSAMYLCASSLVIGLAGGEQFFGPGTRLTVL.